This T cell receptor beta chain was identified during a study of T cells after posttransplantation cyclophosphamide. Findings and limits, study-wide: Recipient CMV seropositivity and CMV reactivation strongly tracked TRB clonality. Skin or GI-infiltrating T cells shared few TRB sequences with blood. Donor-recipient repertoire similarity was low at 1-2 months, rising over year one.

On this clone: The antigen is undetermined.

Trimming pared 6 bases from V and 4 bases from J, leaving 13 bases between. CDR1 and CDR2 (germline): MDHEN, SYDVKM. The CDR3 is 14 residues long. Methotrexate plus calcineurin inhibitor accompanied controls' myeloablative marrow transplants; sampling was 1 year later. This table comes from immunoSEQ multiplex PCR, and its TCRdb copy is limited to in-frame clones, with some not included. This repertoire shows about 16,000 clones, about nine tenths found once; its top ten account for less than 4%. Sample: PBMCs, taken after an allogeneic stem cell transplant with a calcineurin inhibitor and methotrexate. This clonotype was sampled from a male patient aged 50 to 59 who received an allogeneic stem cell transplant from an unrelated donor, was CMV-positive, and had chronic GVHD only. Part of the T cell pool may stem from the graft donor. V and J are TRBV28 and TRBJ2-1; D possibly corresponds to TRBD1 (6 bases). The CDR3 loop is CASSQVGQYNEQFF. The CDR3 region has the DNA TGTGCCAGCAGCCAAGTCGGACAGTACAATGAGCAGTTCTTC.